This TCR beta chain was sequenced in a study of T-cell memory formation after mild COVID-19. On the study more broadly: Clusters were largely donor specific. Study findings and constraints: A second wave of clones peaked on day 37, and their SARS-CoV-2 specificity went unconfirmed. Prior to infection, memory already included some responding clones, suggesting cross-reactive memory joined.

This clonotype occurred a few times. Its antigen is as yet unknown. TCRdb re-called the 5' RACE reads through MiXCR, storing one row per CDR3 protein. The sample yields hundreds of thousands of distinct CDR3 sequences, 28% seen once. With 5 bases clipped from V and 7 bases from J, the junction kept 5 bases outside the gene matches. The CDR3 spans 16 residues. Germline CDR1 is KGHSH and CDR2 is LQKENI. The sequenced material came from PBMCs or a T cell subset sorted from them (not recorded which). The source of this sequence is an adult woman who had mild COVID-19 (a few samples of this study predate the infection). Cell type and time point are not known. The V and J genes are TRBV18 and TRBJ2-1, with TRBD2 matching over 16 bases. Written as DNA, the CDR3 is TGTGCCAGCTCAGTCCCGGGACTAGCGGGAGGGAATGAGCAGTTCTTC. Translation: CASSVPGLAGGNEQFF.